Detailed here is one T cell receptor (beta chain). Many counts were recorded for this clonotype. The antigen this receptor binds is unknown. The sample holds no much larger clone one base away, and base qualities are not on file. Library generation was performed with PCR. Sequencing relied on an Illumina HiSeq 2500. Molecular barcoding was employed in the preparation of TCR libraries, with unique molecular identifiers being used to normalize TCRbeta repertoire quantification. The raw public data were reprocessed by TCRdb itself: fastp quality trimming at Q25, MiXCR clonotype calling, in-frame beta chains only. When rows share a CDR3 protein, they turn into one entry using the most common DNA and genes. Recorded for this sample are nearly 400,000 distinct CDR3 sequences; about 20% of them occurred a single time. Approximately 3.9% of the sample rests with the top ten. This sample is part of a study of T-cell reconstitution after alpha-beta-depleted transplantation in children (dated by TCRdb to the mid-2010s). At the level of the whole study: The study quantitatively tracked T-cell immune reconstitution after TCRalphabeta/CD19-depleted allogeneic hematopoietic cell transplantation in children using TCR repertoire profiling.

CDR1 SGHRS and CDR2 YFSETQ were looked up in the germline V gene. The CDR3, cysteine through phenylalanine, is 14 amino acids long. Only the CDR3 DNA is retained, 42 bases long and in frame from the first base. V lost 4 bases and J lost 1 base; the stretch between them is 11 bases long. The specimen was PBMCs from the stem cell graft donor, collected from the stem cell graft. The V and J genes are TRBV5-1 and TRBJ2-5; perhaps TRBD2 is the D gene, with 6 bases matching. This TCR was sampled from a human donor who donated a stem cell graft to a child with acute myeloid leukemia. The CDR3 corresponds to CASSGGGIQETQYF. The DNA reads TGCGCCAGCAGCGGAGGCGGGATCCAAGAGACCCAGTACTTC.